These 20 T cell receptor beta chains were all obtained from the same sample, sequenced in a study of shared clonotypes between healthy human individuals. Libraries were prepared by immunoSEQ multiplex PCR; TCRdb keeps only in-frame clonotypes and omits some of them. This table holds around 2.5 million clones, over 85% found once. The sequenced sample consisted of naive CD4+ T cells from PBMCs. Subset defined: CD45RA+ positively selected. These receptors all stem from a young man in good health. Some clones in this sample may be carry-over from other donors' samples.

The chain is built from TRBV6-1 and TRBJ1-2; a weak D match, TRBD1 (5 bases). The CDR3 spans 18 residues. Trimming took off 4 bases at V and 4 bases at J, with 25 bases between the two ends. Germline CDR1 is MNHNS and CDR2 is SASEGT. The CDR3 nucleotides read TGTGCCAGCAGTGCCCAAGGGACGGGCTTCAAAGGAGGCTATGGCTACACCTTC. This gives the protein CASSAQGTGFKGGYGYTF.

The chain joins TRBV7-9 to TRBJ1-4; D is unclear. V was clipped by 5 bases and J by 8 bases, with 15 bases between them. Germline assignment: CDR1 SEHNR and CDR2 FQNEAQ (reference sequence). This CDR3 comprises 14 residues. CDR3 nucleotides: TGTGCCAGCAGCCCGGGTGCCGGTCGGGAAAAACTGTTTTTT. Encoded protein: CASSPGAGREKLFF.

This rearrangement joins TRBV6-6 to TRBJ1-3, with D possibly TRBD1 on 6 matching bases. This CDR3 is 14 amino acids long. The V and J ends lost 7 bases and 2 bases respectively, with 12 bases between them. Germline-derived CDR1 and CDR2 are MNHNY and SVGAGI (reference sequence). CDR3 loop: CASTQGGPGNTIYF. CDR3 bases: TGTGCCAGCACCCAAGGGGGGCCTGGAAACACCATATATTTT.

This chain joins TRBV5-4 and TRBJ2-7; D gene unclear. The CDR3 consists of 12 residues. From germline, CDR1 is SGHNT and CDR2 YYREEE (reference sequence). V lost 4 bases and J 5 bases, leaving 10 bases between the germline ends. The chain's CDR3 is CASSNGRNEQYF. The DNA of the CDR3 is TGTGCCAGCAGCAACGGACGGAACGAGCAGTACTTC. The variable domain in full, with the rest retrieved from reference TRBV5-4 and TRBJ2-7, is ETGVTQSPTHLIKTRGQQVTLRCSSQSGHNTVSWYQQALGQGPQFIFQYYREEENGRGNFPPRFSGLQFPNYSSELNVNALELDDSALYLCASSNGRNEQYFGPGTRLTVT.

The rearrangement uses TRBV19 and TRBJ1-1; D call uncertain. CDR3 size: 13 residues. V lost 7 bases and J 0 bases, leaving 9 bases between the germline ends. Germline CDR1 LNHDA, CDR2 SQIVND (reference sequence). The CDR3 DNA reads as TGTGCCAGTACCAGAGCCCTGAACACTGAAGCTTTCTTT. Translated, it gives CASTRALNTEAFF.

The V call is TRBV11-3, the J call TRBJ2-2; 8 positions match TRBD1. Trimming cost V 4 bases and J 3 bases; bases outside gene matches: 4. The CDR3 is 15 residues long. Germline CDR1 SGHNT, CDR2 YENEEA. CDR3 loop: CASSSGTGYTGELFF. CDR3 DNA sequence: TGTGCCAGCAGCTCCGGGACAGGATACACCGGGGAGCTGTTTTTT.

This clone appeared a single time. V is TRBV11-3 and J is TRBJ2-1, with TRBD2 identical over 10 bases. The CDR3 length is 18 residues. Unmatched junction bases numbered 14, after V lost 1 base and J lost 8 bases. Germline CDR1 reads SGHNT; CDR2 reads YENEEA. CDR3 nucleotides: TGTGCCAGCAGCTTAGTTTCTCGCGGGACTAGCGTAGTTTATGAGCAGTTCTTC. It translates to CASSLVSRGTSVVYEQFF.

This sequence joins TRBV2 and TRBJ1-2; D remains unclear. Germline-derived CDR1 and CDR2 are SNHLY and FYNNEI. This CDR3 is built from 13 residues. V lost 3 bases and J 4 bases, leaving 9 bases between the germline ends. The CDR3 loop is CASSDGDIYGYTF. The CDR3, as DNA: TGTGCCAGCAGTGATGGGGATATCTATGGCTACACCTTC.

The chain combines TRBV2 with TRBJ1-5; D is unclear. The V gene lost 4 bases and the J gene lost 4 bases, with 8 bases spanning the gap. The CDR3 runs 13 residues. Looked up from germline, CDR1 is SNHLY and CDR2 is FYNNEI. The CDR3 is CASSGRGNQPQHF. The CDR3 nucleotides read TGTGCCAGCAGTGGAAGAGGGAATCAGCCCCAGCATTTT.

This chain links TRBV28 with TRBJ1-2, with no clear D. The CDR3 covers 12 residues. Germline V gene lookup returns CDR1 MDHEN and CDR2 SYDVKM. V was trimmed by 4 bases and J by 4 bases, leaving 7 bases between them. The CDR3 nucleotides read TGTGCCAGCAGTTCCAGCGCCTATGGCTACACCTTC. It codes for CASSSSAYGYTF.

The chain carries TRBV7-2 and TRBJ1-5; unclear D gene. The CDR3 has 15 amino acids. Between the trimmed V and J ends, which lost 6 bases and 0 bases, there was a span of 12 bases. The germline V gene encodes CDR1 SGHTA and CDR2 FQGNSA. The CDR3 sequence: CASSYIQASNQPQHF. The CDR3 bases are TGTGCCAGCAGTTATATCCAGGCTAGCAATCAGCCCCAGCATTTT.

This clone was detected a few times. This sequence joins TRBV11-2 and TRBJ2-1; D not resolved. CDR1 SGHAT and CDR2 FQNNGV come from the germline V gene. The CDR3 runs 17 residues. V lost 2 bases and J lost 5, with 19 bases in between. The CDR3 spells CASSLFRSSLGNNEQFF. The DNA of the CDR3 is TGTGCCAGCAGCTTATTCCGTTCTTCCCTGGGAAACAATGAGCAGTTCTTC.

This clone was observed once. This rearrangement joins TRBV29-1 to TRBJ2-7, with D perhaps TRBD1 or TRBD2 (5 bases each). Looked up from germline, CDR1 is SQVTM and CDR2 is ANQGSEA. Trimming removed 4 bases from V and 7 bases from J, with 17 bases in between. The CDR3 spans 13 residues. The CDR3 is CSVVGAGLEEQYF. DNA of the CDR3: TGCAGCGTTGTAGGGGCAGGACTCGAAGAGCAGTACTTC.

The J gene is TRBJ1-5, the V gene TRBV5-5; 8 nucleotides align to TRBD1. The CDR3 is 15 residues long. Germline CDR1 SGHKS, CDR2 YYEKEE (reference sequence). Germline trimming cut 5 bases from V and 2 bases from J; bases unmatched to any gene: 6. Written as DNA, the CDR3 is TGTGCCAGCAGTCGGACAGGGCAAGGCAATCAGCCCCAGCATTTT. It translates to CASSRTGQGNQPQHF. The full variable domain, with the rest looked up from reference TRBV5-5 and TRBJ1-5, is DAGVTQSPTHLIKTRGQQVTLRCSPISGHKSVSWYQQVLGQGPQFIFQYYEKEERGRGNFPDRFSARQFPNYSSELNVNALLLGDSALYLCASSRTGQGNQPQHFGDGTRLSIL.

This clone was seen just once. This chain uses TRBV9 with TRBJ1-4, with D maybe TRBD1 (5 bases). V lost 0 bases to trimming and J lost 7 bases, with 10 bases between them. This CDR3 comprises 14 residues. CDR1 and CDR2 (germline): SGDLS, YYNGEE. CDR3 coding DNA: TGTGCCAGCAGCGTAGTTGGGACGGCTGAAAAACTGTTTTTT. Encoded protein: CASSVVGTAEKLFF.

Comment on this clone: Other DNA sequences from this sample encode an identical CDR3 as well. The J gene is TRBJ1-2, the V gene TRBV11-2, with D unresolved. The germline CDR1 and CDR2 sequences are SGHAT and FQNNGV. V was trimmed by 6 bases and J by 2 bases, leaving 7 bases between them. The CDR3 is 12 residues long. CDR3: CASSLLNYGYTF. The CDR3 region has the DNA TGTGCCAGCAGTCTCCTCAACTATGGCTACACCTTC.

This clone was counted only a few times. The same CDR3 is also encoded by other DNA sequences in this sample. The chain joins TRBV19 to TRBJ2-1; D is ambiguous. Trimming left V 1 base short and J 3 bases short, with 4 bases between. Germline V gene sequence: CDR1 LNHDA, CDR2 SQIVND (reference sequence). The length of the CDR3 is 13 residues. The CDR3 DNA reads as TGTGCCAGTAGTATAGGGAACTACAATGAGCAGTTCTTC. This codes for CASSIGNYNEQFF.

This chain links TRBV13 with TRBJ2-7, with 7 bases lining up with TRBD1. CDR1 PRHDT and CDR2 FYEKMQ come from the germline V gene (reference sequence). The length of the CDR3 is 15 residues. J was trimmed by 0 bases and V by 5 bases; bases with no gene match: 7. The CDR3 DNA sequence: TGTGCCAGCAGCCTATCAGACAGGGTCTCCTACGAGCAGTACTTC. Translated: CASSLSDRVSYEQYF.

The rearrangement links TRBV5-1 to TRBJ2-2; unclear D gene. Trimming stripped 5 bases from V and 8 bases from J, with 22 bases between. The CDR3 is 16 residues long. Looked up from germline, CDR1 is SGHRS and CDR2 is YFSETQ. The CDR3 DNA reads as TGCGCCAGCAGTTCCTACGAGGACCGAGGCGGTGGGGAGCTGTTTTTT. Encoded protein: CASSSYEDRGGGELFF.

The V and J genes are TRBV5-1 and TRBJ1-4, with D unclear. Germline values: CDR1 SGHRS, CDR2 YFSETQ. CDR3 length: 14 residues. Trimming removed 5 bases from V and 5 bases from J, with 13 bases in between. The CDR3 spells CASRQSSENEKLFF. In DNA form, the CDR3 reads TGCGCCAGCAGGCAGTCGTCTGAAAATGAAAAACTGTTTTTT. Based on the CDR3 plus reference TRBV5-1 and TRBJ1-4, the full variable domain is KAGVTQTPRYLIKTRGQQVTLSCSPISGHRSVSWYQQTPGQGLQFLFEYFSETQRNKGNFPGRFSGRQFSNSRSEMNVSTLELGDSALYLCASRQSSENEKLFFGSGTQLSVL.